Below, 21 T cell receptor beta chains from the same sample are listed, as sequenced in a study of molecular identifiers for immune sequencing clone quantification. TCRdb independently ran MiXCR on the PCR reads; one entry per CDR3 protein. The sample holds some 320,000 distinct CDR3 sequences, around 21% seen once. The specimen sequenced was naive CD8+ T cells from blood, with Jurkat cell RNA spiked in. Documented subset: FACS-sorted CD8+CD4-CCR7+CD45RA+ naive T cells. The receptor set was obtained from a human donor in good health. Some libraries in this study had Jurkat cell RNA spiked in.

As regards this clonotype: Mismatch with germline at one junction end may stem from a read error. The rearrangement links TRBV23-1 to TRBJ1-1, with a weak D call TRBD1 (6 bases). TRBV23-1 is noted as an ORF with a role that remains uncertain. The CDR3 is 15 residues long. The CDR3 DNA reads as TGCGCCAGCAGTCCGCAGGGGCCCTGGGACACTGAAGCTTCCTTT. Translating it yields CASSPQGPWDTEASF.

CDR3 coding DNA: TGTGCCATCAGTGATGACCGAATTAGTCAGACCGTGGGTACGCAGTATTTT. It codes for CAISDDRISQTVGTQYF. This chain joins TRBV10-3 and TRBJ2-3; D ambiguous. Germline V gives CDR1 ENHRY, CDR2 SYGVKD. This CDR3 has 17 amino acids. V lost 3 bases and J lost 8, with 24 bases in between.

Comment on this clonotype: One base away lies a much larger clone, so this may be a sequencing read error. The chain combines TRBV2 with TRBJ2-7, with TRBD2 matching over 9 bases. Germline CDR1 SNHLY, CDR2 FYNNEI. This CDR3 has 15 residues. The CDR3 bases are TGTGCCGGCAGTGAAGCTAGCGGGGCGTCCTACGAGCAGTACTTC. This sequence encodes CAGSEASGASYEQYF.

This clonotype was counted ten times or more. This chain joins TRBV28 and TRBJ2-5; D may be TRBD2 (6 bases). Trimming stripped 8 bases from V and 2 bases from J, with 12 bases between. The germline gives CDR1 MDHEN, CDR2 SYDVKM. The CDR3 spans 13 residues. The DNA of the CDR3 is TGTGCCAGCGGGCCGACTAGACAAGAGACCCAGTACTTC. Amino acids: CASGPTRQETQYF. The whole variable domain, remainder taken from reference TRBV28 and TRBJ2-5, is DVKVTQSSRYLVKRTGEKVFLECVQDMDHENMFWYRQDPGLGLRLIYFSYDVKMKEKGDIPEGYSVSREKKERFSLILESASTNQTSMYLCASGPTRQETQYFGPGTRLLVL.

This clonotype has ten or more counts. This chain connects TRBV25-1 to TRBJ2-7, with D tentatively TRBD1 (6 bases). The V end was cut by 7 bases, the J end by 3 bases, with 10 bases between. The CDR3 totals 12 residues. Germline CDR1 MGHDK, CDR2 SYGVNS. The CDR3 nucleotides read TGTGCCAGCATGGGCAGGGGCTACGAGCAGTACTTC. Amino acid sequence: CASMGRGYEQYF.

Note on this clonotype: Being one base from a much bigger clone, this may be a read error. This chain connects TRBV20-1 to TRBJ2-3; no clear D gene. Germline CDR1 and CDR2: DFQATT and SNEGSKA (reference sequence). This CDR3 has 11 residues. V lost 8 bases, J lost 4 bases, and 10 bases lay in between. CDR3 sequence reads: CSTSLPDTQYF. CDR3 DNA sequence: TGCAGTACTTCCCTTCCAGATACGCAGTATTTT.

This clonotype was detected many times. The V gene is TRBV4-1, the J gene TRBJ1-1, with no clear D. Germline-derived CDR1 and CDR2 are MGHRA and YSYEKL. The CDR3 runs 15 residues. Trimming removed 1 base from V and 2 bases from J, with 11 bases in between. CDR3 in amino acids: CASSQANTPNTEAFF. In DNA form, the CDR3 reads TGCGCCAGCAGCCAAGCAAACACCCCAAACACTGAAGCTTTCTTT.

This clonotype was counted many times. The rearrangement uses TRBV10-3 and TRBJ2-5, with TRBD2 as a possible D gene (5 bases). CDR3 size: 11 residues. V was cut by 8 bases and J by 2 bases, with 6 bases left in between. CDR1 and CDR2 (germline): ENHRY, SYGVKD. CDR3 sequence (DNA): TGTGCCATCCCGGGGCAAGAGACCCAGTACTTC. Translated: CAIPGQETQYF.

This clonotype was found many times. This chain joins TRBV29-1 and TRBJ2-5; 9 bases line up with TRBD1. Germline V gene sequence: CDR1 SQVTM, CDR2 ANQGSEA. CDR3 length equals 15 residues. Trimming cost V 5 bases and J 7 bases; bases outside gene matches: 14. This CDR3 is CSVLAGTGFGVTQYF. DNA of the CDR3: TGCAGCGTTTTAGCCGGGACAGGGTTTGGGGTGACCCAGTACTTC.

This clonotype was counted a few times. This chain links TRBV10-3 with TRBJ2-7; 10 bases are a match to TRBD1. The germline V gene has CDR1 ENHRY and CDR2 SYGVKD. The CDR3 loop spans 13 amino acids. V dropped 9 bases and J dropped 2; count of bases not matched to a gene: 4. The CDR3 loop reads CAMGQGLAYEQYF. CDR3 bases: TGTGCCATGGGACAGGGGTTAGCCTACGAGCAGTACTTC.

This clonotype was counted ten times or more. The chain recombines TRBV20-1 with TRBJ2-1, with D tentatively TRBD1 (5 bases). This CDR3 comprises 15 residues. V was trimmed by 0 bases and J by 0 bases, leaving 9 bases between them. Germline values: CDR1 DFQATT, CDR2 SNEGSKA (reference sequence). The CDR3 region has the DNA TGCAGTGCTAGAGACAAGGGGAACTCCTACAATGAGCAGTTCTTC. This codes for CSARDKGNSYNEQFF.

Comment on this clonotype: A much larger clone is a single base away; this may be a read error. The chain links TRBV7-9 to TRBJ2-1; TRBD1 might be the D (5 bases). Germline loops: CDR1 SEHNR, CDR2 FQNEAQ (reference sequence). This CDR3 spans 16 amino acids. V was trimmed by 2 bases and J by 1 base, leaving 12 bases between them. The CDR3 loop reads CASSLPDILSYNEQFF. DNA of the CDR3: TGTGCCAGCAGCTTACCGGACATCTTGTCCTACAATGAGCAGTTCTTC.

This clonotype was observed many times. The chain employs TRBV7-9 and TRBJ2-6; D possibly uses TRBD1 or TRBD2 (5 bases each). The germline V gene encodes CDR1 SEHNR and CDR2 FQNEAQ (reference sequence). V shed 0 bases and J shed 4 bases, with 13 bases lying between them. The CDR3 totals 17 residues. CDR3: CASSLAGLGEGANVLTF. The CDR3 DNA is TGTGCCAGCAGCTTAGCTGGTCTGGGGGAAGGGGCCAACGTCCTGACTTTC.

This clonotype was detected ten times or more. This rearrangement joins TRBV28 to TRBJ1-1; D remains unclear. Between the trimmed V and J ends, which lost 6 bases and 0 bases, there was a span of 8 bases. The CDR3 loop spans 13 amino acids. Germline V gene data show CDR1 as MDHEN and CDR2 as SYDVKM. The CDR3 coding sequence is TGTGCCAGCAGACCGACCATGAACACTGAAGCTTTCTTT. It encodes CASRPTMNTEAFF.

CDR3 in DNA: TGCGCCAGCAGCTCGGACAGGACGGCTGGAAACACCATATATTTT. It is translated as CASSSDRTAGNTIYF. The chain couples TRBV5-1 to TRBJ1-3, with 7 bases fitting TRBD1. Per the germline V gene, CDR1 is SGHRS and CDR2 is YFSETQ. The V segment lost 3 bases and the J segment 2 bases; nucleotides outside the gene matches: 5. The CDR3 has 15 residues.

This clonotype was counted ten times or more. CDR3 region: CASSLEGRVGGNQPQHF. The CDR3 nucleotides read TGTGCCAGCAGCTTAGAGGGCAGGGTCGGAGGCAATCAGCCCCAGCATTTT. V gene TRBV7-9 combines with J gene TRBJ1-5, with D perhaps TRBD1 (5 bases). CDR3 length: 17 amino acids. Germline values: CDR1 SEHNR, CDR2 FQNEAQ (reference sequence). V gave up 1 base and J gave up 2 bases, with 15 bases separating them.

This clonotype occurred many times. CDR3 in amino acids: CASSSPARVNEKLFF. The CDR3 bases are TGTGCCAGCAGTTCCCCGGCGCGCGTTAATGAAAAACTGTTTTTT. This rearrangement joins TRBV28 to TRBJ1-4; the D is unclear. V lost 4 bases, J lost 4 bases, and 13 bases lay in between. CDR1 is MDHEN and CDR2 is SYDVKM in the germline V gene. This CDR3 is 15 amino acids long. Variable domain in full (rest from reference TRBV28 and TRBJ1-4): DVKVTQSSRYLVKRTGEKVFLECVQDMDHENMFWYRQDPGLGLRLIYFSYDVKMKEKGDIPEGYSVSREKKERFSLILESASTNQTSMYLCASSSPARVNEKLFFGSGTQLSVL.

The sample holds a few counts of this clonotype. This chain uses TRBV27 with TRBJ2-3; 8 bases line up with TRBD1. Germline loops: CDR1 MNHEY, CDR2 SMNVEV (reference sequence). V trimming: 6 bases; J trimming: 4 bases; junction bases outside the gene matches: 6. The CDR3 has 14 residues. The CDR3 nucleotides are TGTGCCAGCAGCCCGGGACAGGCAGCAGATACGCAGTATTTT. Encoded protein: CASSPGQAADTQYF.

A few counts support this clonotype. The gene calls are TRBV10-3 and TRBJ2-1, with TRBD1 matching over 8 bases. Germline CDR1 ENHRY, CDR2 SYGVKD. The CDR3 length is 16 residues. V lost 0 bases and J lost 2; bases outside the gene matches: 3. The CDR3 protein is CAISESGTGAYNEQFF. In DNA, the CDR3 is TGTGCCATCAGTGAGTCGGGGACAGGAGCCTACAATGAGCAGTTCTTC.

Turning to this clonotype: This may arise from a read error, as a much more abundant clone is one base away. The chain couples TRBV28 to TRBJ2-7, with D perhaps TRBD1 (5 bases). The CDR3 is 13 amino acids. Germline values: CDR1 MDHEN, CDR2 SYDVKM. The CDR3 is CASSSRVSYEQCF. The CDR3 DNA follows: TGTGCCAGCAGTAGCAGGGTATCCTACGAGCAGTGCTTC. Supplemented by reference TRBV28 and TRBJ2-7, the full variable domain reads DVKVTQSSRYLVKRTGEKVFLECVQDMDHENMFWYRQDPGLGLRLIYFSYDVKMKEKGDIPEGYSVSREKKERFSLILESASTNQTSMYLCASSSRVSYEQCFGPGTRLTVT.

At least ten counts were recorded for this clonotype. This chain uses TRBV7-2 with TRBJ2-7; D remains unclear. The CDR3 runs 14 residues. Per the germline V gene, CDR1 is SGHTA and CDR2 is FQGNSA. V was pared by 5 bases and J by 6 bases, with 17 bases between. The CDR3 spells CASSPASAYAEQYF. As DNA, the CDR3 is TGTGCCAGCAGCCCGGCCTCCGCGTACGCCGAGCAGTACTTC.